This TCR beta chain was observed in a study of radiotherapy plus CTLA-4 blockade in lung cancer. Notes on this clone: Its antigen remains unknown.

Study observations and caveats: Among blood TCR repertoires after radiotherapy plus ipilimumab, tumor-derived clones expanded.

Measured with immunoSEQ multiplex PCR; TCRdb has only the in-frame clones, and not every one. The sample has about 40,000 clones; about four fifths are singletons. Trimming removed 6 bases from V and 2 bases from J, with 15 bases in between. CDR1 and CDR2 from the germline V gene are KGHSH and LQKENI. The CDR3 consists of 15 residues. The clonotype was recovered from a human donor with non-small cell lung cancer that progressed on radiotherapy plus ipilimumab. The chain joins TRBV18 to TRBJ2-3; D is possibly TRBD2 (5 bases). This material consisted of peripheral blood, taken from a patient treated with radiotherapy plus ipilimumab. CDR3 sequence: CASSAGAGITDTQYF. Here the CDR3 DNA reads TGTGCCAGCTCGGCGGGCGCCGGTATCACAGATACGCAGTATTTT.